The sequence of this T cell receptor beta chain was determined in a study of blood T cell repertoires in COVID-19. In the study overall: Sites in the United States, Italy and Spain provided acute and convalescent COVID-19 samples. PBMCs, B-cell-depleted T cells, or T cells were the source of the cDNA or gDNA that made up the material.

Germline lookup yields CDR1 SGHKS and CDR2 YYEKEE (reference sequence). This CDR3 has 13 amino acids. V shed 2 bases and J shed 4 bases, with 9 bases lying between them. In the study's own analysis: Reference gene primer amplification yielded estimated nucleated cell counts. TCRdb's table, derived via immunoSEQ multiplex PCR, lists solely in-frame clones and lacks some. The DNA gave D and trimming, while V, J and clone size come from that table. The data hold roughly 50,000 clones, with roughly 80% observed a single time. Sequenced input: peripheral blood. The chain recombines TRBV5-5 with TRBJ1-1, with D maybe TRBD1 (6 bases). This sequence was found in a human donor in a cohort sampled during active COVID-19. CDR3 protein: CASSLRGGTEAFF. The DNA of the CDR3 is TGTGCCAGCAGCTTAAGAGGGGGCACTGAAGCTTTCTTT.